This T cell receptor beta chain came from a study of T-cell memory formation after mild COVID-19 (dated by TCRdb to the early 2020s). Context from the whole study: Most TCR sequence clusters were specific to one of the two donors. In a couple of donors, T-cell clones that expanded and contracted after mild COVID-19 were followed by sequencing TCRalpha and TCRbeta repertoires longitudinally. Two young, previously healthy adult volunteers, one female and one male, were included in the cohort.

The instrument given in TCRdb is Illumina NovaSeq 6000. Using 5'RACE with constant-segment primers, TCRalpha and TCRbeta cDNA libraries were constructed, with sample barcodes and unique molecular identifiers added in the process. Trizol reagent was used to extract RNA from every sample. Library amplification was performed in two PCR steps, and a second sample barcode and Illumina TruSeq adapters were introduced in the second step. Sequencing of the libraries was done on an Illumina NovaSeq, producing 2 x 150 bp paired-end reads. For the original study's pipeline: Demultiplexing of reads and collapsing into UMI-guided consensus sequences were performed with migec v1.2.7. Using mixcr v2.1.11, the UMI consensuses were aligned to TRA and TRB V and J templates and assembled into clonotypes. Expanded or contracted clonotypes were those called significant by both edgeR and NoisET, with noise models trained on biological replicates. For edgeR calls, the cutoffs were a false discovery rate-adjusted p below 0.01 and a log2 fold-change threshold of 1. PCA with hierarchical clustering of max-normalized trajectories of the 1000 most abundant clonotypes was used as exploratory dynamics analysis. Each responding clone was given a CD4 or CD8 phenotype based on the CD4+ and CD8+ repertoires, which had been sequenced separately. TCRdb's own reprocessing of the public reads used fastp at Q25 and MiXCR and kept productive beta chains. Rows matching on CDR3 protein sequence are summarized as one entry with the most common DNA and genes. The V and J calls and clone size are TCRdb's, not the authors'. In this sample the table shows approximately 340,000 distinct CDR3 sequences, 10% to 15% of which occur a single time. Roughly 23% of the sample is held by the ten biggest clonotypes.

PBMCs were isolated by Ficoll-Paque density gradient centrifugation. The investigation overall reported the following: Contracting CD4+ clones were found mainly in CM and EM memory subsets, while CD8+ clones were enriched in EMRA. Some responding clones were detected in pre-infection memory, suggesting pre-existing cross-reactive memory T cells joined the SARS-CoV-2 response. Only two mild cases were covered in the study, and larger cohorts including severe cases with pre-infection samples were considered necessary. Clones that contracted from day 15 to 85 showed balanced CD4/CD8 phenotypes, whereas a second wave of clones that expanded from day 15 to 37 leaned towards CD4+. SARS-CoV-2 specificity was not confirmed for the second-wave clones peaking on day 37.

From its cysteine to its phenylalanine, the CDR3 spans 14 amino acids. The read is trimmed to its CDR3 DNA, 42 bases read in frame from base 1. From a lookup of the germline V gene, CDR1 and CDR2 are MNHEY and SVGEGT. Worth noting for this clonotype: No antigen is known for it. Qualities for individual bases were not recorded, and no much larger clone is one base off.

The clonotype comes from a man between 18 and 29 years old who had mild COVID-19 (a few samples of this study predate the infection). The sample titles of this study are shuffled in the database, so cell type and time point are left out; the donor was told from shared clones. The sample consisted of PBMCs or a T cell subset sorted from them (not recorded which). The sequence links TRBV6-2 or TRBV6-3 to TRBJ1-1; the D region possibly corresponds to TRBD1 (5 bases align). The CDR3: CASLGKQGGTEAFF. The nucleotide sequence is TGTGCGAGCTTAGGGAAGCAGGGTGGCACTGAAGCTTTCTTT.